A selection of T cell receptor beta chains follows, all from one sample in a study of blood T cell repertoires in COVID-19. Method: immunoSEQ multiplex PCR; TCRdb's copy keeps in-frame clones and lacks some. The table lists 70,000 or so clones, around nine tenths of them singletons, with 7% to 9.5% in the top ten. Sequencing was performed on peripheral blood. These receptors all come from a human donor in a cohort sampled during active COVID-19. The CDR3 runs from the conserved cysteine through the conserved F or W. Fields, in order: J gene, V gene, D gene, clone size, CDR3 protein, CDR3 DNA. D genes are given only for firm matches. Rows may omit the clone size; those that give it use once, few, many or a size class.

J gene: TRBJ2-7; V gene: TRBV11-2; D gene: TRBD1; clone size: .; CDR3 protein: CASSWGQGEQYF; CDR3 DNA: TGTGCCAGCAGCTGGGGACAGGGGGAGCAGTACTTC
J gene: TRBJ2-7; V gene: TRBV19; D gene: TRBD2; clone size: .; CDR3 protein: CASSMGGTNYEQYF; CDR3 DNA: TGTGCCAGTAGTATGGGGGGGACGAACTACGAGCAGTACTTC
J gene: TRBJ2-7; V gene: TRBV6-1; D gene: .; clone size: .; CDR3 protein: CASSEIAGYHEQYF; CDR3 DNA: TGTGCCAGCAGTGAAATTGCAGGGTACCATGAGCAGTACTTC
J gene: TRBJ2-6; V gene: TRBV30; D gene: .; clone size: .; CDR3 protein: CAWSVGLSSGANVLTF; CDR3 DNA: TGTGCCTGGAGTGTGGGCCTTAGTTCTGGGGCCAACGTCCTGACTTTC
J gene: TRBJ2-7; V gene: TRBV4-1; D gene: TRBD2; clone size: .; CDR3 protein: CASSQERGGYEQYF; CDR3 DNA: TGCGCCAGCAGCCAAGAACGGGGGGGCTACGAGCAGTACTTC
J gene: TRBJ2-7; V gene: TRBV5-1; D gene: .; clone size: .; CDR3 protein: CASSLGGASEQYF; CDR3 DNA: TGCGCCAGCAGCTTGGGTGGGGCAAGCGAGCAGTACTTC
J gene: TRBJ1-3; V gene: TRBV5-4; D gene: TRBD1; clone size: .; CDR3 protein: CASSLSPGGRNTIYF; CDR3 DNA: TGTGCCAGCAGCTTAAGTCCAGGGGGCAGAAACACCATATATTTT
J gene: TRBJ1-2; V gene: TRBV30; D gene: TRBD1; clone size: .; CDR3 protein: CAWSGDRADPYGYTF; CDR3 DNA: TGTGCCTGGAGTGGAGACAGGGCGGACCCCTATGGCTACACCTTC
J gene: TRBJ1-3; V gene: TRBV5-4; D gene: .; clone size: .; CDR3 protein: CASSLGAGGNTIYF; CDR3 DNA: TGTGCCAGCAGCTTGGGTGCAGGAGGAAACACCATATATTTT
J gene: TRBJ1-1; V gene: TRBV30; D gene: TRBD1; clone size: .; CDR3 protein: CAWRDAEVQGAFYTEAFF; CDR3 DNA: TGTGCCTGGAGAGATGCTGAGGTACAGGGGGCTTTTTACACTGAAGCTTTCTTT
J gene: TRBJ2-7; V gene: TRBV6-5; D gene: .; clone size: .; CDR3 protein: CASSPSTGVSYEQYF; CDR3 DNA: TGTGCCAGCAGTCCTTCGACAGGTGTCTCCTACGAGCAGTACTTC
J gene: TRBJ1-1; V gene: TRBV28; D gene: .; clone size: .; CDR3 protein: CASSFYSGTEAFF; CDR3 DNA: TGTGCCAGCAGTTTTTACAGTGGGACTGAAGCTTTCTTT
J gene: TRBJ2-7; V gene: TRBV3-1/TRBV3-2; D gene: TRBD1; clone size: .; CDR3 protein: CASSQGIGTAYEQYF; CDR3 DNA: TGTGCCAGCAGCCAAGGGATCGGGACAGCCTACGAGCAGTACTTC
J gene: TRBJ2-6; V gene: TRBV25-1; D gene: TRBD1; clone size: .; CDR3 protein: CASSVRDSSHSGANVLTF; CDR3 DNA: TGTGCCAGCAGTGTACGGGACAGTAGTCACTCTGGGGCCAACGTCCTGACTTTC
J gene: TRBJ1-2; V gene: TRBV5-1; D gene: TRBD1; clone size: .; CDR3 protein: CASSWPRGQSDYGYTF; CDR3 DNA: TGCGCCAGCAGCTGGCCAAGGGGGCAATCTGACTATGGCTACACCTTC
J gene: TRBJ2-6; V gene: TRBV28; D gene: TRBD1; clone size: .; CDR3 protein: CASSPRQGTSSGANVLTF; CDR3 DNA: TGTGCCAGCAGTCCGCGACAGGGGACAAGCTCTGGGGCCAACGTCCTGACTTTC
J gene: TRBJ1-2; V gene: TRBV12-5; D gene: TRBD1; clone size: .; CDR3 protein: CASGPGTGGLSGGYTF; CDR3 DNA: TGTGCTAGTGGTCCCGGGACAGGGGGCCTGAGTGGTGGCTACACCTTC
J gene: TRBJ2-1; V gene: TRBV9; D gene: TRBD2; clone size: many; CDR3 protein: CASSVLGLAEEQFF; CDR3 DNA: TGTGCCAGCAGCGTTCTAGGACTAGCGGAGGAGCAGTTCTTC
J gene: TRBJ1-3; V gene: TRBV19; D gene: .; clone size: once; CDR3 protein: CASKRSGSIYF; CDR3 DNA: TGTGCCAGTAAAAGAAGCGGCTCCATATATTTT
J gene: TRBJ1-5; V gene: TRBV29-1; D gene: TRBD1; clone size: .; CDR3 protein: CSVEYRDRLLVCQPQHF; CDR3 DNA: TGCAGCGTTGAATACCGGGACAGGCTATTAGTCTGTCAGCCCCAGCATTTT
J gene: TRBJ1-5; V gene: TRBV6-5; D gene: TRBD1; clone size: .; CDR3 protein: CASRTGGAGNQPQHF; CDR3 DNA: TGTGCCAGCAGGACAGGGGGCGCCGGCAATCAGCCCCAGCATTTT
J gene: TRBJ2-7; V gene: TRBV5-1; D gene: TRBD1; clone size: .; CDR3 protein: CASSLDPDRVSYEQYF; CDR3 DNA: TGCGCCAGCAGCTTGGATCCGGACAGGGTCTCCTACGAGCAGTACTTC
J gene: TRBJ1-1; V gene: TRBV19; D gene: .; clone size: .; CDR3 protein: CASRNPQGGSTEAFF; CDR3 DNA: TGTGCCAGTAGGAACCCCCAGGGAGGGAGCACTGAAGCTTTCTTT
J gene: TRBJ1-1; V gene: TRBV9; D gene: .; clone size: once; CDR3 protein: CASSPQVMGGQGTEAFF; CDR3 DNA: TGTGCCAGCAGCCCCCAGGTAATGGGGGGGCAAGGTACTGAAGCTTTCTTT
J gene: TRBJ1-1; V gene: TRBV11-2; D gene: .; clone size: .; CDR3 protein: CASSGAQGPRTEAFF; CDR3 DNA: TGTGCCAGCAGCGGCGCACAGGGTCCTCGGACTGAAGCTTTCTTT
J gene: TRBJ2-7; V gene: TRBV13; D gene: TRBD2; clone size: .; CDR3 protein: CASGAGEGYEQYF; CDR3 DNA: TGTGCCAGCGGAGCGGGGGAAGGCTACGAGCAGTACTTC
J gene: TRBJ2-5; V gene: TRBV7-3; D gene: .; clone size: .; CDR3 protein: CASSLTAEKQETQYF; CDR3 DNA: TGTGCCAGCAGCTTAACAGCGGAGAAACAAGAGACCCAGTACTTC
J gene: TRBJ2-1; V gene: TRBV12-3/TRBV12-4; D gene: TRBD2; clone size: .; CDR3 protein: CASSFVAGGQFF; CDR3 DNA: TGTGCCAGCAGTTTCGTAGCGGGGGGGCAGTTCTTC
J gene: TRBJ2-7; V gene: TRBV7-2; D gene: TRBD2; clone size: .; CDR3 protein: CASSSREGSAYEQYF; CDR3 DNA: TGTGCCAGCAGCTCCCGGGAGGGGAGCGCCTACGAGCAGTACTTC
J gene: TRBJ1-1; V gene: TRBV27; D gene: .; clone size: .; CDR3 protein: CASGIEGTEAFF; CDR3 DNA: TGTGCCAGCGGGATAGAGGGAACTGAAGCTTTCTTT
J gene: TRBJ1-5; V gene: TRBV28; D gene: .; clone size: .; CDR3 protein: CASSLWSGGGNQPQHF; CDR3 DNA: TGTGCCAGCAGTTTATGGTCGGGGGGGGGCAATCAGCCCCAGCATTTT
J gene: TRBJ1-6; V gene: TRBV28; D gene: .; clone size: .; CDR3 protein: CASRPHGGGNSPLHF; CDR3 DNA: TGTGCCAGCAGGCCCCACGGGGGTGGTAATTCACCCCTCCACTTT
J gene: TRBJ2-1; V gene: TRBV7-6; D gene: .; clone size: .; CDR3 protein: CASSLLGHRISSYNEQFF; CDR3 DNA: TGTGCCAGCAGCTTACTTGGACATAGGATTAGCTCCTACAATGAGCAGTTCTTC
J gene: TRBJ2-7; V gene: TRBV5-4; D gene: TRBD1; clone size: .; CDR3 protein: CASSWGTGNYEQYF; CDR3 DNA: TGTGCCAGCAGCTGGGGGACAGGGAACTACGAGCAGTACTTC
J gene: TRBJ2-7; V gene: TRBV27; D gene: TRBD1; clone size: .; CDR3 protein: CASSLWGQSAYEQYF; CDR3 DNA: TGTGCCAGCAGTTTATGGGGACAGTCCGCCTACGAGCAGTACTTC
J gene: TRBJ2-5; V gene: TRBV4-1; D gene: .; clone size: .; CDR3 protein: CASSQVGVQETQYF; CDR3 DNA: TGCGCCAGCAGCCAAGTCGGAGTACAAGAGACCCAGTACTTC
J gene: TRBJ2-5; V gene: TRBV7-2; D gene: TRBD1; clone size: .; CDR3 protein: CASSLVGTGGMETQYF; CDR3 DNA: TGTGCCAGCAGCTTAGTAGGGACAGGGGGCATGGAGACCCAGTACTTC
J gene: TRBJ2-1; V gene: TRBV28; D gene: .; clone size: .; CDR3 protein: CASVFRDSYNEQFF; CDR3 DNA: TGTGCCAGCGTTTTCAGGGACTCCTACAATGAGCAGTTCTTC
J gene: TRBJ2-7; V gene: TRBV11-1; D gene: TRBD1; clone size: .; CDR3 protein: CASSLAGTGPTEQYF; CDR3 DNA: TGTGCCAGCAGCTTAGCTGGGACAGGGCCTACGGAGCAGTACTTC
J gene: TRBJ1-1; V gene: TRBV5-1; D gene: .; clone size: .; CDR3 protein: CASSSSFDSRTEAFF; CDR3 DNA: TGCGCCAGCAGCTCCTCCTTTGACTCGCGCACTGAAGCTTTCTTT
J gene: TRBJ2-7; V gene: TRBV15; D gene: TRBD1; clone size: .; CDR3 protein: CATSRTGGASYEQYF; CDR3 DNA: TGTGCCACCAGCAGGACAGGGGGCGCCTCCTACGAGCAGTACTTC
J gene: TRBJ2-3; V gene: TRBV11-2; D gene: TRBD1; clone size: .; CDR3 protein: CASSPSRGGRRDTQYF; CDR3 DNA: TGTGCCAGCAGCCCGTCGCGAGGGGGCCGGAGGGATACGCAGTATTTT